The clone carrying this T cell receptor (beta chain) was recorded a few times. This specimen comes from a study of beta chain features in type 1 diabetes. Germline assignment: CDR1 MNHEY and CDR2 SMNVEV (reference sequence). V was shortened by 6 bases and J by 3 bases, with 18 bases between the two germline ends. This CDR3 has 15 residues. Isolated RNA was reverse transcribed in full, so expressed TCRB transcripts were sequenced. Clones were read by immunoSEQ multiplex PCR, and TCRdb kept only the in-frame ones, dropping some. The sample includes under 550,000 clones, over 9.5% of them seen just once.

V gene TRBV27 combines with J gene TRBJ2-7; D is perhaps TRBD1 or TRBD2 (5 bases each). This clonotype was sampled from a woman aged 18 to 35 in good health. The source material was naive CD4+ T cells from blood. The CDR3 nucleotides are TGTGCCAGCAGCCGCCCCGGGGCAGTGGGCTACGAGCAGTACTTC. It encodes CASSRPGAVGYEQYF.